The TCR beta chain under discussion was sequenced for a study of T cells in Graves' hyperthyroidism and ophthalmopathy. Amplified TCR beta CDR3 regions came from RNA transcripts. HTBI primers were used for first-round RT-PCR of the TCR CDR3. TCRdb recomputed calls from the multiplex PCR reads with MiXCR, one row per CDR3 protein. This table holds around 430,000 distinct CDR3 sequences, 14% to 15% found once. When ophthalmopathy did not progress within 18 months, Graves' hyperthyroidism was considered stable. V trimming: 4 bases; J trimming: 7 bases; junction bases outside the gene matches: 10. Germline CDR1 reads LGHDT; CDR2 reads YNNKEL (reference sequence). This CDR3 has 15 residues. Many counts were recorded for this clonotype.

This sequence joins TRBV3-1 and TRBJ2-1; 7 positions agree with TRBD2. The TCR comes from a woman aged 25-40 years with Graves' hyperthyroidism. The sample was blood. The CDR3 DNA reads as TGTGCCAGCAGCCCCCGGGGGGAGGTGAGAAATGAGCAGTTCTTC. Translation: CASSPRGEVRNEQFF.